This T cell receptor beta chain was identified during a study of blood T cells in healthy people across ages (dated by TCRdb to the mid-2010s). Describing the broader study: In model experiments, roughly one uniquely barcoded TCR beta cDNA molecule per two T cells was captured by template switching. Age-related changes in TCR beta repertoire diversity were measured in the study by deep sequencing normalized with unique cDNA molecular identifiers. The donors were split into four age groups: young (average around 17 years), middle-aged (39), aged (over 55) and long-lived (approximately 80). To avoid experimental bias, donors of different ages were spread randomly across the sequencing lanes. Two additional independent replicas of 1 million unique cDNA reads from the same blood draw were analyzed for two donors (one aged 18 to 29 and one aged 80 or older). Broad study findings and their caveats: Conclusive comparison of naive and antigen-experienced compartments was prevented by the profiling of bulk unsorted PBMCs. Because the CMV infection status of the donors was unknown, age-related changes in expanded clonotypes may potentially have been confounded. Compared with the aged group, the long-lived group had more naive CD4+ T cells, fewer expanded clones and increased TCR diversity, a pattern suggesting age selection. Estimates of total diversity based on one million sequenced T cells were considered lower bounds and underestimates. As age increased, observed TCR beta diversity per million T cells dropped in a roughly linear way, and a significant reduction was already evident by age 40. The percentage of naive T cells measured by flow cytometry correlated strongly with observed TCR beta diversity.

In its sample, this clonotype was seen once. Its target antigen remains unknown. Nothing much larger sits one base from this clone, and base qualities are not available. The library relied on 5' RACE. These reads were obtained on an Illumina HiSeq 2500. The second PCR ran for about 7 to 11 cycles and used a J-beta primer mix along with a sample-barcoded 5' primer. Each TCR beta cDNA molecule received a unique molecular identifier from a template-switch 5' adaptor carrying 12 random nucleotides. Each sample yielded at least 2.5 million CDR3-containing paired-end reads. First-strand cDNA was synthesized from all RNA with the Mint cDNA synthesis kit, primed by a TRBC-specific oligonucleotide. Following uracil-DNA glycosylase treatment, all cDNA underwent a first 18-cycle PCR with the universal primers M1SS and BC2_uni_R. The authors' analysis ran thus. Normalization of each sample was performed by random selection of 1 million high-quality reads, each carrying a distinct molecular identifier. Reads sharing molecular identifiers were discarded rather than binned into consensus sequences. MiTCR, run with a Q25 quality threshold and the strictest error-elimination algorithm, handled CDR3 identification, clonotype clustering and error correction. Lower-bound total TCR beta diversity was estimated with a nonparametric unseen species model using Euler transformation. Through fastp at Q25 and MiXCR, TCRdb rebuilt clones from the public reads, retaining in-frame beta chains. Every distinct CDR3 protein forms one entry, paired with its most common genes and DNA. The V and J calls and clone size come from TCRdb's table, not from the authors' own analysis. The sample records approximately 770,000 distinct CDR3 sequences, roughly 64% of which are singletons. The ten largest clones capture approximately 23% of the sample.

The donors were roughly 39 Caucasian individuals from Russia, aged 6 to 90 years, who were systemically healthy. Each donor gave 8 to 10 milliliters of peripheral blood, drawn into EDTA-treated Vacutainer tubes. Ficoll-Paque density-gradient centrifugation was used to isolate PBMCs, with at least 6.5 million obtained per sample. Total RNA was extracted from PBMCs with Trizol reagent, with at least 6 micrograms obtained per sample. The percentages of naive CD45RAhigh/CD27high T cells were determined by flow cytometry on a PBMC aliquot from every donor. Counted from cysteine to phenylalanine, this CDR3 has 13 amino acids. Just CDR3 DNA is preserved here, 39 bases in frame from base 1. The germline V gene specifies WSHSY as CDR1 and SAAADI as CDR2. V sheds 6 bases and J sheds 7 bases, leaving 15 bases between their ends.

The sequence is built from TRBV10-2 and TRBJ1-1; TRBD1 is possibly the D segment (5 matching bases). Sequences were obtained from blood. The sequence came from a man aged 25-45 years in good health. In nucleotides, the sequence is TGCGCCAGCAGGGCGGGGACGGCCCTTGAAGCTTTCTTT. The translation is CASRAGTALEAFF.